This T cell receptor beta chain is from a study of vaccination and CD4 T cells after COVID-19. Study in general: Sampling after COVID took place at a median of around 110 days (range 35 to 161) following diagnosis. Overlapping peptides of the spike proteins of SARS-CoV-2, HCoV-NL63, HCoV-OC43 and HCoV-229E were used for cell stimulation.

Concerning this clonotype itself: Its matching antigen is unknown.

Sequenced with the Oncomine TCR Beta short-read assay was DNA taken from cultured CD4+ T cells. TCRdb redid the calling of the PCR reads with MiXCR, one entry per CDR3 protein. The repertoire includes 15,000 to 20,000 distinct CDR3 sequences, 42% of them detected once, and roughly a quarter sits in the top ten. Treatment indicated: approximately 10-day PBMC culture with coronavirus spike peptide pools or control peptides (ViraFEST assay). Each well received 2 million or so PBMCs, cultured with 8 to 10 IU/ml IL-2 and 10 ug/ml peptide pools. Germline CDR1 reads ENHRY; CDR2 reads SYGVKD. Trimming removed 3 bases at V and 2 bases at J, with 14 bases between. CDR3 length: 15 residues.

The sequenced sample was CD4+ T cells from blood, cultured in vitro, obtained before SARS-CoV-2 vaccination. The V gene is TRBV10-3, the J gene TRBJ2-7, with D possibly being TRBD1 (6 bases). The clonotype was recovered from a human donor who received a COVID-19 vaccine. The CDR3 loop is CAISDGTLTPYEQYF. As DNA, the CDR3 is TGTGCCATCAGTGATGGGACACTCACCCCCTACGAGCAGTACTTC.